Listed below are T cell receptor beta chains from one sample, sequenced in a study of long-term antiretroviral therapy in people with HIV. Clones were sequenced by immunoSEQ multiplex PCR, and TCRdb holds only the in-frame ones, with some missing. The data contain about 35,000 clones, 60% to 75% of them singletons. Sample: unsorted PBMCs, taken 3 years after starting antiretroviral therapy. Every receptor here comes from a man in his fifties with HIV. The CDR3 runs from the conserved cysteine through the conserved F or W. The D gene is left open where the match is weak. Clone size is shown for a subset of rows, as once, few, many or a class of expanded clone.

>TRBJ2-5|TRBV6-6|NA|NA
CASSNLDWYGQETQYF
TGTGCCAGCAGTAATTTGGACTGGTACGGCCAAGAGACCCAGTACTTC
>TRBJ2-7|TRBV7-9|NA|TRBD1
CASSSDRVYEQYF
TGTGCCAGCAGCTCGGACAGGGTCTACGAGCAGTACTTC
>TRBJ1-6|TRBV5-1|NA|NA
CASSLTGNTYNSPLHF
TGCGCCAGCAGCTTGACAGGGAACACCTATAATTCACCCCTCCACTTT
>TRBJ2-7|TRBV7-2|NA|NA
CASSPSRDLFEQYF
TGTGCCAGCAGCCCATCCCGCGACCTTTTCGAGCAGTACTTC
>TRBJ1-6|TRBV7-9|few|NA
CASSQSRRGIPLHF
TGTGCCAGCAGCCAAAGTCGCAGGGGAATCCCCCTCCACTTT
>TRBJ2-3|TRBV7-2|NA|NA
CASTDPGPDTQYF
TGTGCCAGCACTGACCCGGGACCGGATACGCAGTATTTT
>TRBJ2-7|TRBV5-4|NA|NA
CASSSPTYSGEQYF
TGTGCCAGCAGCTCCCCGACTTATTCGGGCGAGCAGTACTTC
>TRBJ2-1|TRBV4-3|NA|NA
CASSQVGSYNEQFF
TGCGCCAGCAGCCAAGTGGGGTCCTACAATGAGCAGTTCTTC
>TRBJ1-1|TRBV10-3|NA|TRBD1
CAIRYGTGGLMNTEAFF
TGTGCCATCAGGTACGGGACAGGGGGTTTGATGAACACTGAAGCTTTCTTT
>TRBJ2-7|TRBV11-3|NA|NA
CASSLDKVEHEQYF
TGTGCCAGCAGCTTAGATAAAGTCGAGCACGAGCAGTACTTC
>TRBJ1-1|TRBV25-1|NA|NA
CASSDTGKVANTEAFF
TGTGCCAGCAGTGATACGGGGAAGGTGGCGAACACTGAAGCTTTCTTT
>TRBJ1-2|TRBV28|NA|NA
CASSLGGPINYGYTF
TGTGCCAGCAGTTTGGGGGGCCCAATTAACTATGGCTACACCTTC
>TRBJ1-5|TRBV6-1|NA|NA
CASTVVRDQPQHF
TGTGCCAGCACCGTCGTTCGGGATCAGCCCCAGCATTTT
>TRBJ2-7|TRBV28|NA|NA
CASETAYSYEQYF
TGTGCCAGCGAGACAGCTTACTCCTACGAGCAGTACTTC
>TRBJ2-3|TRBV7-6|NA|NA
CASSLTETTDTQYF
TGTGCCAGCAGCTTAACTGAAACCACAGATACGCAGTATTTT
>TRBJ2-5|TRBV28|NA|NA
CASSKRIGSKTKETQYF
TGTGCCAGCAGCAAGAGGATCGGGAGCAAGACCAAAGAGACCCAGTACTTC
>TRBJ2-7|TRBV7-8|once|TRBD1
CASSLGTGSYEQYF
TGTGCCAGCAGCTTAGGGACAGGGAGCTACGAGCAGTACTTC
>TRBJ2-3|TRBV7-6|NA|NA
CASSFSGGGLTDTQYF
TGTGCCAGCAGCTTCTCAGGAGGTGGACTCACAGATACGCAGTATTTT